Below, 13 T cell receptor beta chains from the same sample are listed, as sequenced in a study of blood T cell repertoires in COVID-19. Repertoires were generated with immunoSEQ multiplex PCR, while TCRdb's copy carries only in-frame clones and drops some. This sample has around 420,000 clones, with nearly 90% found just once. Sequenced sample: PBMCs or T cells enriched from blood (not recorded which). The receptors shown here come from a woman in her forties with acute COVID-19.

The V and J genes are TRBV2 and TRBJ1-6; 7 bases match TRBD1. Germline V gives CDR1 SNHLY, CDR2 FYNNEI. The CDR3 contains 14 residues. The V and J ends lost 7 bases and 7 bases, in that order; junction bases with no gene match: 7. This chain's CDR3 is CASIRTGPNSPLHF. Written as DNA, the CDR3 is TGTGCCAGCATCAGGACAGGCCCCAATTCACCCCTCCACTTT.

This clone was observed a single time. The genes are TRBV6-1 and TRBJ2-3, with 11 bases matching TRBD1. V lost 4 bases to trimming and J lost 5 bases; unmatched junction nucleotides: 11. The CDR3 totals 17 residues. Germline CDR1 is MNHNS and CDR2 is SASEGT. The CDR3 protein is CASSAGQGAPTRDTQYF. CDR3 nucleotides: TGTGCCAGCAGTGCCGGACAGGGGGCGCCAACAAGAGATACGCAGTATTTT.

This clone was detected only once. The chain uses TRBV27 and TRBJ1-2; TRBD1 matches at 9 bases. V lost 7 bases and J lost 7; bases outside the gene matches: 10. This CDR3 has 14 residues. CDR1 and CDR2 (germline): MNHEY, SMNVEV (reference sequence). The CDR3 coding sequence is TGTGCCAGCAAACGGAAAACAGGGGGCAGTGGCTACACCTTC. The encoded protein is CASKRKTGGSGYTF.

The chain combines TRBV19 with TRBJ1-1; tentatively, D is TRBD1 (5 bases). The CDR3 is 14 amino acids. Deletions cut 7 bases from V and 1 base from J, with 13 bases between. The germline CDR1 and CDR2 sequences are LNHDA and SQIVND (reference sequence). CDR3: CASTLSGANTEAFF. The CDR3 nucleotides read TGTGCCAGTACCCTAAGTGGGGCGAACACTGAAGCTTTCTTT. The whole variable domain, filled in from reference TRBV19 and TRBJ1-1, reads DGGITQSPKYLFRKEGQNVTLSCEQNLNHDAMYWYRQDPGQGLRLIYYSQIVNDFQKGDIAEGYSVSREKKESFPLTVTSAQKNPTAFYLCASTLSGANTEAFFGQGTRLTVV.

The rearrangement uses TRBV11-3 and TRBJ2-1; 9 bases are shared with TRBD1. Germline values: CDR1 SGHNT, CDR2 YENEEA. After removal of 3 bases from V and 7 bases from J, the junction contained 7 bases not matched to a gene. The CDR3 is made up of 15 amino acids. DNA for the CDR3: TGTGCCAGCAGCTTGGGACAGGGTTTTACGAATGAGCAGTTCTTC. Its protein product is CASSLGQGFTNEQFF. Full variable domain (remainder filled in from reference TRBV11-3 and TRBJ2-1): EAGVVQSPRYKIIEKKQPVAFWCNPISGHNTLYWYLQNLGQGPELLIRYENEEAVDDSQLPKDRFSAERLKGVDSTLKIQPAELGDSAVYLCASSLGQGFTNEQFFGPGTRLTVL.

The V and J genes are TRBV2 and TRBJ2-5; TRBD2 agrees at 9 bases. Germline CDR1 reads SNHLY; CDR2 reads FYNNEI. V trimming: 4 bases; J trimming: 5 bases; junction bases outside the gene matches: 5. This CDR3 contains 14 residues. The DNA for the CDR3 is TGTGCCAGCAGTGCGAGCGGGGGGCAGGAGACCCAGTACTTC. Its translation is CASSASGGQETQYF.

This chain joins TRBV19 and TRBJ1-5, with a tentative D call TRBD1 (5 bases). Trimming cost V 4 bases and J 10 bases, with 17 bases left between them. CDR3 length: 14 amino acids. CDR1 and CDR2 (germline): LNHDA, SQIVND (reference sequence). For the CDR3, the DNA is TGTGCCAGTAGTACGACTATGGGGGGGATCCCCCAGCATTTT. It translates to CASSTTMGGIPQHF.

The V gene is TRBV24-1, the J gene TRBJ2-7, with a tentative D call TRBD1 (6 bases). Germline V gene lookup returns CDR1 KGHDR and CDR2 SFDVKD. This CDR3 is 14 amino acids long. The V and J ends lost 3 bases and 2 bases respectively, with 10 bases between them. As DNA, the CDR3 is TGTGCCACCAGTGATAGCAGGGGCCCCTACGAGCAGTACTTC. Translating gives CATSDSRGPYEQYF.

The CDR3: CSASRLAGAGEQFF. Written as DNA, the CDR3 is TGCAGTGCTAGTAGACTAGCGGGGGCCGGGGAGCAGTTCTTC. The genes are TRBV20-1 and TRBJ2-1, with TRBD2 identical over 12 bases. The germline V gene has CDR1 DFQATT and CDR2 SNEGSKA (reference sequence). The CDR3 runs to 14 residues. The J segment lost 10 bases and the V segment lost 3 bases, leaving 7 bases of the junction unmatched.

The chain combines TRBV5-1 with TRBJ1-2; TRBD1 aligns across 12 bases. The CDR3 contains 13 residues. Trimming at V came to 4 bases and at J to 8 bases, leaving 3 bases not matched to a gene. Germline V lookup: CDR1 SGHRS, CDR2 YFSETQ. Here the CDR3 reads CASSRDRGQGYTF. The CDR3 DNA reads as TGCGCCAGCAGCAGGGACAGGGGGCAAGGCTACACCTTC.

This rearrangement joins TRBV19 to TRBJ1-1, with D possibly matching TRBD1 (6 bases). V was clipped by 0 bases and J by 4 bases, with 15 bases between them. CDR3 length: 16 residues. Germline V gene data show CDR1 as LNHDA and CDR2 as SQIVND (reference sequence). This CDR3 reads CASSIDNRVRSTEAFF. The CDR3, as DNA: TGTGCCAGTAGTATAGATAACAGGGTTAGGTCCACTGAAGCTTTCTTT.

The chain joins TRBV7-9 to TRBJ2-5, with D possibly being TRBD2 (5 bases). The V end was cut by 5 bases, the J end by 3 bases, with 16 bases between. Per germline, CDR1 SEHNR and CDR2 FQNEAQ (reference sequence). The CDR3 has 15 residues. This CDR3 is CASSPGKTGEETQYF. Written as DNA, the CDR3 is TGTGCCAGCAGCCCCGGCAAGACCGGGGAAGAGACCCAGTACTTC. Combining the CDR3 with reference TRBV7-9 and TRBJ2-5 gives the whole variable domain DTGVSQNPRHKITKRGQNVTFRCDPISEHNRLYWYRQTLGQGPEFLTYFQNEAQLEKSRLLSDRFSAERPKGSFSTLEIQRTEQGDSAMYLCASSPGKTGEETQYFGPGTRLLVL.

The chain recombines TRBV21-1 with TRBJ1-5; the table gives TRBD1 as D, unverified against the DNA. TRBV21-1 counts as a pseudogene. CDR3 length: 17 residues. Here the CDR3 reads CASSKWTGRDSNQPQHF. CDR3 in DNA: TGTGCCAGCAGCAAATGGACAGGGAGAGATAGCAATCAGCCCCAGCATTTT.